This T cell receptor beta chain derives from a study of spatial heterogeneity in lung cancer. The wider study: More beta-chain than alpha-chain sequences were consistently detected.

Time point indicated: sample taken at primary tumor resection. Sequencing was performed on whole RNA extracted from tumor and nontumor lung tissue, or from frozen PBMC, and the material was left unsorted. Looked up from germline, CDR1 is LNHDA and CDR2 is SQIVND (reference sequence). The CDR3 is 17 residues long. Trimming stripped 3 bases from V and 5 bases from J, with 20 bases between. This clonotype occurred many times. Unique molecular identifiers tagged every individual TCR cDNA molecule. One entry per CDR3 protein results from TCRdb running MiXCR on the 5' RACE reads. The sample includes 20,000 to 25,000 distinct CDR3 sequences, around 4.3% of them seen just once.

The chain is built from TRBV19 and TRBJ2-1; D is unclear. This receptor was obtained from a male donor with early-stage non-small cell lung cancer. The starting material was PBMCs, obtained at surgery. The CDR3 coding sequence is TGTGCCAGTAGTATGGGATTGGTTGGGGTAGGGAACAATGAGCAGTTCTTC. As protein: CASSMGLVGVGNNEQFF.